Below are 30 T cell receptor beta chains sequenced from a single sample in a study of CD8+ T cells in alopecia areata listed by TCRdb under 2018. The time point label of this sample denotes: roughly 24 weeks on oral tofacitinib. Reading the label with the study, this specimen's treatment or condition is: oral pan-JAK inhibitor, 5-10 mg twice daily. Libraries were built with the immunoSEQ multiplex PCR assay. RNA was extracted from all samples and reverse transcribed into cDNA as template for TCR sequencing. The table comes from immuneACCESS by way of TCRdb, which keeps in-frame sequences with V and J called. Part of the clones is missing from these tables; in studies checked, under half for an unresolved V gene and the rest for unknown reasons. The sample profile shows 150,000 to 200,000 clones; roughly 60% of them were found once. Just over 1% of the sample rests with the top ten. Specimen: CD4+ T cells sorted from blood, collected at week 24, from a patient treated with tofacitinib. The source is a human donor with alopecia areata.

This chain uses TRBV9 with TRBJ2-2, with TRBD2 as a possible D gene (6 bases). With 0 bases removed from V and 1 base from J, the gap between germline ends came to 13 bases. The germline V gene has CDR1 SGDLS and CDR2 YYNGEE. The CDR3 extends over 17 amino acids. CDR3 sequence: CASSVVAAGRNTGELFF. The CDR3 bases are TGTGCCAGCAGCGTAGTCGCTGCGGGGCGGAACACCGGGGAGCTGTTTTTT.

The chain combines TRBV30 with TRBJ1-4; 8 positions match TRBD1. J gave up 1 base and V 5 bases, and 3 bases lay outside the gene matches. CDR1 is GTSNPN and CDR2 is SVGIG in the germline V gene (reference sequence). CDR3 size: 14 residues. CDR3 DNA sequence: TGTGCCTGGGGGGGACAGGAAACTAATGAAAAACTGTTTTTT. It encodes CAWGGQETNEKLFF. Combining the CDR3 with reference TRBV30 and TRBJ1-4 gives the whole variable domain SQTIHQWPATLVQPVGSPLSLECTVEGTSNPNLYWYRQAAGRGLQLLFYSVGIGQISSEVPQNLSASRPQDRQFILSSKKLLLSDSGFYLCAWGGQETNEKLFFGSGTQLSVL.

This clone was detected only a few times. The chain couples TRBV19 to TRBJ2-3, with D perhaps matching TRBD1 (7 bases). V was shortened by 3 bases and J by 4 bases, with 17 bases between the two germline ends. Germline CDR1 and CDR2: LNHDA and SQIVND (reference sequence). The CDR3 runs 16 residues. CDR3 in amino acids: CASSMIGGGGADTQYF. DNA of the CDR3: TGTGCCAGTAGTATGATAGGTGGAGGGGGCGCAGATACGCAGTATTTT.

This clone was recorded a few times. The rearrangement links TRBV19 to TRBJ2-2; D is undetermined. CDR3 length: 14 amino acids. CDR1 and CDR2 (germline): LNHDA, SQIVND (reference sequence). The V end was cut by 1 base, the J end by 3 bases, with 6 bases between. CDR3 loop: CASSIGWYTGELFF. CDR3 coding DNA: TGTGCCAGTAGTATAGGGTGGTACACCGGGGAGCTGTTTTTT.

The chain is built from TRBV27 and TRBJ1-5, with 7 bases identical to TRBD1. The CDR3 loop spans 15 amino acids. V gave up 6 bases and J gave up 1 base; unmatched junction bases: 6. The germline V gene encodes CDR1 MNHEY and CDR2 SMNVEV (reference sequence). The CDR3: CASRPGGGSNQPQHF. CDR3 bases: TGTGCCAGCAGACCAGGGGGAGGGAGCAATCAGCCCCAGCATTTT.

This clone was found a few times. The chain is built from TRBV21-1 and TRBJ1-4. TRBV21-1 is classified as a pseudogene. This CDR3 spans 14 amino acids. CDR3: CASSKKGRNEKLFF. The CDR3 region has the DNA TGTGCCAGCAGCAAAAAGGGGAGAAACGAAAAACTGTTTTTT.

V usage is TRBV30 and J usage is TRBJ2-2; a weak D match, TRBD1 (7 bases). Per germline, CDR1 GTSNPN and CDR2 SVGIG (reference sequence). CDR3 length: 14 amino acids. V gave up 2 bases and J gave up 6 bases, with 13 bases separating them. The CDR3 nucleotides are TGTGCCTGGAGTAAAGGAGGGGGCCCCGGGGAGCTGTTTTTT. This codes for CAWSKGGGPGELFF.

Here the CDR3 reads CSARQGSGKNIQYF. The CDR3 DNA follows: TGCAGCGCCAGACAGGGGTCAGGCAAAAACATTCAGTACTTC. This sequence joins TRBV29-1 and TRBJ2-4, with TRBD1 matching 8 bases. The trim removed 7 bases at V and 3 bases at J, leaving 8 bases unmatched. The CDR3 is 14 amino acids. Germline V lookup: CDR1 SQVTM, CDR2 ANQGSEA.

Here the CDR3 reads CASSVAARGGGNEQFF. In DNA form, the CDR3 reads TGTGCCAGCAGCGTAGCTGCGCGGGGGGGCGGGAATGAGCAGTTCTTC. The V call is TRBV9, the J call TRBJ2-1; 9 bases agree with TRBD2. The CDR3 is 16 amino acids. Germline lookup yields CDR1 SGDLS and CDR2 YYNGEE. After removal of 0 bases from V and 7 bases from J, the junction contained 8 bases not matched to a gene.

The rearrangement links TRBV15 to TRBJ1-6; 7 positions agree with TRBD1. Germline lookup yields CDR1 LNHNV and CDR2 YYDKDF (reference sequence). Unmatched junction bases numbered 2, after V lost 4 bases and J lost 8 bases. This CDR3 has 13 amino acids. In DNA form, the CDR3 reads TGTGCCACCAGCAAAGGGACAGATTCACCCCTCCACTTT. This translates into CATSKGTDSPLHF.

The rearrangement joins TRBV7-2 to TRBJ1-4, with 8 bases matching TRBD1. Trimming cost V 5 bases and J 8 bases; bases outside gene matches: 13. In germline, CDR1 is SGHTA, CDR2 FQGNSA. There are 16 residues in the CDR3. This CDR3 is CASSGIAGGEGEKLFF. CDR3 nucleotide sequence: TGTGCCAGCAGCGGAATTGCAGGGGGCGAAGGAGAAAAACTGTTTTTT.

This clone was found a few times. The chain recombines TRBV7-2 with TRBJ1-1; 7 bases match TRBD1. J was trimmed by 4 bases and V by 1 base; bases with no gene match: 0. The CDR3 is 13 amino acids. From germline, CDR1 is SGHTA and CDR2 FQGNSA. CDR3 DNA sequence: TGTGCCAGCAGCTTAGGACAGGGCACTGAAGCTTTCTTT. Its translation: CASSLGQGTEAFF.

The chain combines TRBV29-1 with TRBJ2-3, with 12 bases fitting TRBD2. The trim removed 6 bases at V and 0 bases at J, leaving 13 bases unmatched. The CDR3 is made up of 18 amino acids. The germline gives CDR1 SQVTM, CDR2 ANQGSEA. CDR3 nucleotides: TGCAGCGTCCTAGGACTAGCGGGGAGACAAGCTAGCACAGATACGCAGTATTTT. Translation: CSVLGLAGRQASTDTQYF.

This clone has only a few counts. This chain uses TRBV29-1 with TRBJ1-1; D not certain. The ends were cut back, 6 bases at V and 1 base at J, with 6 bases in the middle. The germline V gene encodes CDR1 SQVTM and CDR2 ANQGSEA. The CDR3 is 11 residues long. The CDR3 sequence is CSVVENTEAFF. The CDR3 DNA sequence: TGCAGCGTAGTAGAGAACACTGAAGCTTTCTTT.

V is TRBV29-1 and J is TRBJ2-5; 7 bases fit TRBD1. Germline trimming cut 4 bases from V and 2 bases from J; bases unmatched to any gene: 7. This CDR3 has 14 amino acids. The germline gives CDR1 SQVTM, CDR2 ANQGSEA. DNA of the CDR3: TGCAGCGTTGGAAATTGGGACAGACAAGAGACCCAGTACTTC. Its translation: CSVGNWDRQETQYF.

In this sample, this clone turned up once. The V gene is TRBV30, the J gene TRBJ2-1; 8 bases align to TRBD1. CDR1 and CDR2 (germline): GTSNPN, SVGIG (reference sequence). This CDR3 has 18 amino acids. With 1 base clipped from V and 2 bases from J, the junction kept 13 bases outside the gene matches. CDR3: CAWSGPIKDRVPYNEQFF. DNA of the CDR3: TGTGCCTGGAGTGGTCCCATAAAGGACAGGGTTCCCTACAATGAGCAGTTCTTC.

The V gene is TRBV18, the J gene TRBJ2-7; no clear D gene. V lost 2 bases to trimming and J lost 3 bases, with 8 bases between them. CDR3 length: 13 residues. Germline CDR1 and CDR2: KGHSH and LQKENI. The CDR3 loop is CASSPTTGYEQYF. In DNA, the CDR3 is TGTGCCAGCTCACCAACAACCGGCTACGAGCAGTACTTC.

The J gene is TRBJ2-3, the V gene TRBV4-3, with a weak D call TRBD2 (6 bases). Trimming removed 0 bases from V and 2 bases from J, with 12 bases in between. Germline CDR1 and CDR2: LGHNA and YSLEER. This CDR3 comprises 16 residues. The CDR3 DNA is TGCGCCAGCAGCCAAGACCGGGGGACCTACACAGATACGCAGTATTTT. Its translation is CASSQDRGTYTDTQYF.

The V gene is TRBV29-1, the J gene TRBJ1-2; D is uncertain. V dropped 7 bases and J dropped 4 bases, with 10 bases sitting between them. The CDR3 extends over 11 amino acids. Germline CDR1 is SQVTM and CDR2 is ANQGSEA. The CDR3 sequence: CSAQLSYGYTF. The CDR3 DNA reads as TGCAGCGCCCAACTCTCCTATGGCTACACCTTC.

V is TRBV25-1 and J is TRBJ2-4; 7 bases line up with TRBD1. V lost 0 bases to trimming and J lost 7 bases; unmatched junction nucleotides: 3. This CDR3 spans 14 amino acids. Germline V lookup: CDR1 MGHDK, CDR2 SYGVNS. As DNA, the CDR3 is TGTGCCAGCAGTGAATACGCCAGGGGGAACATTCAGTACTTC. Amino acids: CASSEYARGNIQYF.

The rearrangement links TRBV30 to TRBJ1-6; D possibly corresponds to TRBD1 (6 bases). Trimming left V 5 bases short and J 5 bases short, with 10 bases between. This CDR3 region has 13 residues. Germline values: CDR1 GTSNPN, CDR2 SVGIG (reference sequence). The CDR3 protein is CAWQTGNNSPLHF. As DNA, the CDR3 is TGTGCCTGGCAAACAGGGAATAATTCACCCCTCCACTTT. Together with reference TRBV30 and TRBJ1-6, the CDR3 gives the full variable domain: SQTIHQWPATLVQPVGSPLSLECTVEGTSNPNLYWYRQAAGRGLQLLFYSVGIGQISSEVPQNLSASRPQDRQFILSSKKLLLSDSGFYLCAWQTGNNSPLHFGNGTRLTVT.

The chain couples TRBV2 to TRBJ1-5, with D perhaps matching TRBD1 (6 bases). CDR1 SNHLY and CDR2 FYNNEI come from the germline V gene. CDR3 size: 16 residues. Trimming left V 6 bases short and J 4 bases short, with 19 bases between. The CDR3 protein is CASSNTDRLLNQPQHF. CDR3 DNA: TGTGCCAGCAGCAACACTGACAGGCTCTTGAATCAGCCCCAGCATTTT.

This sequence joins TRBV27 and TRBJ2-3, with 8 nucleotides matching TRBD1. The germline gives CDR1 MNHEY, CDR2 SMNVEV (reference sequence). The CDR3 is 13 amino acids. V lost 6 bases, J lost 6 bases, and 5 bases stayed unmatched. CDR3 sequence (DNA): TGTGCCAGCAGCGGACAGGGACTGGATACGCAGTATTTT. Its translation is CASSGQGLDTQYF.

V usage is TRBV5-1 and J usage is TRBJ2-1; 8 bases align to TRBD1. V shed 4 bases and J 7 bases; nucleotides not matched to a gene: 10. CDR1 and CDR2 (germline): SGHRS, YFSETQ. The CDR3 extends over 15 amino acids. The CDR3 spells CASSLRQGSGNEQFF. The DNA of the CDR3 is TGCGCCAGCAGCCTCCGACAGGGGAGTGGGAATGAGCAGTTCTTC.

The chain uses TRBV7-6 and TRBJ1-5; 10 bases are a match to TRBD1. CDR1 and CDR2 from the germline V gene are SGHVS and FNYEAQ. This CDR3 has 15 amino acids. The junction had 2 bases not matched to a gene; V was cut back by 5 bases and J by 1 base. CDR3 sequence (DNA): TGTGCCAGCAGCCCGGGACAGGGGAGCAATCAGCCCCAGCATTTT. Its translation is CASSPGQGSNQPQHF. The variable domain in full, with the rest retrieved from reference TRBV7-6 and TRBJ1-5, is GAGVSQSPRYKVTKRGQDVALRCDPISGHVSLYWYRQALGQGPEFLTYFNYEAQQDKSGLPNDRFSAERPEGSISTLTIQRTEQRDSAMYRCASSPGQGSNQPQHFGDGTRLSIL.

The chain uses TRBV2 and TRBJ2-1; no reliable D call. The V and J ends lost 2 bases and 8 bases respectively, with 4 bases between them. The CDR3 extends over 11 amino acids. CDR1 and CDR2 (germline): SNHLY, FYNNEI. The CDR3 DNA sequence: TGTGCCAGCAGTGAAATGTATGAGCAGTTCTTC. This translates into CASSEMYEQFF.

The J gene is TRBJ1-5, the V gene TRBV2; D not resolved. Germline values: CDR1 SNHLY, CDR2 FYNNEI. The V and J ends lost 3 bases and 3 bases respectively, with 15 bases between them. The CDR3 spans 16 residues. The CDR3 is CASSDPVGANNQPQHF. CDR3 sequence (DNA): TGTGCCAGCAGTGATCCTGTTGGCGCGAACAATCAGCCCCAGCATTTT.

The chain joins TRBV29-1 to TRBJ2-2; 10 nucleotides match TRBD1. J gave up 5 bases and V 7 bases, and 4 bases lay outside the gene matches. CDR1 is SQVTM and CDR2 is ANQGSEA in the germline V gene. The CDR3 consists of 13 residues. CDR3 DNA: TGCAGCGCACCGGGACAGGGGACCGGGGAGCTGTTTTTT. Its translation is CSAPGQGTGELFF.

The chain combines TRBV29-1 with TRBJ2-7, with 9 nucleotides matching TRBD2. Trimming at V came to 4 bases and at J to 0 bases, leaving 10 bases not matched to a gene. CDR3 length: 16 amino acids. Germline CDR1 and CDR2: SQVTM and ANQGSEA. The CDR3 spells CSVVKSSGGPSYEQYF. The DNA of the CDR3 is TGCAGCGTTGTAAAGAGTAGCGGGGGCCCCTCCTACGAGCAGTACTTC.

The chain is built from TRBV7-9 and TRBJ2-4, with 9 bases that match TRBD1. Germline V gene sequence: CDR1 SEHNR, CDR2 FQNEAQ (reference sequence). The CDR3 loop spans 13 amino acids. Losses at the gene ends were 5 bases for V and 7 bases for J; bases not matched to a gene: 3. The CDR3 bases are TGTGCCAGCAGCCCCGGACAGGGGAACATTCAGTACTTC. This codes for CASSPGQGNIQYF.